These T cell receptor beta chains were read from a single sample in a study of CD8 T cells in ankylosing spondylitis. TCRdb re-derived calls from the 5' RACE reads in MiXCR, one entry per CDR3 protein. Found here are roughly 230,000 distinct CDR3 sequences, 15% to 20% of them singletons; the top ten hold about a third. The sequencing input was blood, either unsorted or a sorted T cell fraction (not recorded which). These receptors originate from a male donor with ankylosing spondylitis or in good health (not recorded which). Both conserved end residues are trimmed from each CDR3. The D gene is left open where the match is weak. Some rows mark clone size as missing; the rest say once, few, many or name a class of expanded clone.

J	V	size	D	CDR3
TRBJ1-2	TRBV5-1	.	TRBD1	ASSTTGSPLDYGYT
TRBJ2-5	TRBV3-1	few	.	ASSLYGEYQETQY
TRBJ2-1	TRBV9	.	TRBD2	ASSPGLAGGTSIEQF
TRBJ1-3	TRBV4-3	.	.	ASSQTQDSGNTIY
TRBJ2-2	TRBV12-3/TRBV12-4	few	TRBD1	ASSSPGTGRTGMPGELF
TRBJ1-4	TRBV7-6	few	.	ASSSEVATNEKLF
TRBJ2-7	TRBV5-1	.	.	ASSLAGPLYEQY
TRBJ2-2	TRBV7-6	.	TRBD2	ASSLATSGSWATGELF
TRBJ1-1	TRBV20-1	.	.	SARSMPGVGTEAF
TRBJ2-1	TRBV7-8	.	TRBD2	ASSLDVAGLNEQF
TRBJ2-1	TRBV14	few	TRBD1	ASSQYPGQGQYNEQF
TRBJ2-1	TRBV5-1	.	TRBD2	ASSLSGSFNEQF
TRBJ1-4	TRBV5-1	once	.	ASSVDHNWGEKLF
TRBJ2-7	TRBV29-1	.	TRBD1	SVEGGGQGFYEQY
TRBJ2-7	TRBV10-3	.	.	AIGGDAGKIPYEQY
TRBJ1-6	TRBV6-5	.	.	ASSLSWGNSPLH
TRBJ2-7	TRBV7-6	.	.	ASSLAGSLSYEQY
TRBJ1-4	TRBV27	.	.	ASSRWTDYATNEKLF
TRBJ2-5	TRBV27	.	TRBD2	ASTSSGLPQETQY